This is a list of T cell receptor beta chains from one sample in a study of shared clonotypes between healthy human individuals. Using immunoSEQ multiplex PCR, the repertoire was profiled, and TCRdb retains in-frame clones only, with some absent. The repertoire includes over a million clones, around 98.5% of them detected once, and over 0.3% sits in the top ten. Sequences were obtained from naive CD4+ T cells sorted from blood. The receptors here all came from a man aged 25-40 years in good health. Each CDR3 is given with its conserved first and last residue. D genes are given only for firm matches.

J gene	V gene	D gene	CDR3 protein	CDR3 DNA
TRBJ2-3	TRBV27	TRBD2	CVAASGRRDTQYF	TGTGTCGCAGCTAGCGGGAGGAGAGATACGCAGTATTTT
TRBJ2-5	TRBV6-1	.	CASSEAWLQETQYF	TGTGCCAGCAGTGAAGCATGGCTCCAAGAGACCCAGTACTTC
TRBJ2-1	TRBV7-2	.	CASSTQVVSYNEQFF	TGTGCCAGCAGCACCCAGGTTGTCTCCTACAATGAGCAGTTCTTC
TRBJ2-1	TRBV28	.	CASSWDWNEQFF	TGTGCCAGCAGTTGGGACTGGAATGAGCAGTTCTTC
TRBJ1-1	TRBV4-2	.	CASSQPTERNTEAFF	TGTGCCAGCAGCCAGCCGACAGAAAGGAACACTGAAGCTTTCTTT
TRBJ2-2	TRBV2	TRBD2	CASRGLGGTGELFF	TGTGCCAGCAGGGGACTAGGCGGGACCGGGGAGCTGTTTTTT
TRBJ1-1	TRBV29-1	.	CSVKTGRGTEAFF	TGCAGCGTAAAGACAGGTCGCGGCACTGAAGCTTTCTTT
TRBJ2-7	TRBV27	.	CASSTAPGAYEQYF	TGTGCCAGCAGTACCGCCCCCGGTGCCTACGAGCAGTACTTC
TRBJ2-5	TRBV28	TRBD2	CASSLWREQETQYF	TGTGCCAGCAGTTTATGGCGGGAGCAAGAGACCCAGTACTTC
TRBJ2-3	TRBV9	TRBD2	CASSATSGRGFHSDTQYF	TGTGCCAGCAGCGCCACTAGCGGGAGGGGGTTCCACTCAGATACGCAGTATTTT
TRBJ2-7	TRBV2	TRBD2	CASKALADNYEQYF	TGTGCCAGCAAGGCACTAGCGGACAACTACGAGCAGTACTTC
TRBJ2-3	TRBV18	.	CASSPRVSAPSTQYF	TGTGCCAGCTCACCACGGGTCAGTGCCCCCTCCACGCAGTATTTT